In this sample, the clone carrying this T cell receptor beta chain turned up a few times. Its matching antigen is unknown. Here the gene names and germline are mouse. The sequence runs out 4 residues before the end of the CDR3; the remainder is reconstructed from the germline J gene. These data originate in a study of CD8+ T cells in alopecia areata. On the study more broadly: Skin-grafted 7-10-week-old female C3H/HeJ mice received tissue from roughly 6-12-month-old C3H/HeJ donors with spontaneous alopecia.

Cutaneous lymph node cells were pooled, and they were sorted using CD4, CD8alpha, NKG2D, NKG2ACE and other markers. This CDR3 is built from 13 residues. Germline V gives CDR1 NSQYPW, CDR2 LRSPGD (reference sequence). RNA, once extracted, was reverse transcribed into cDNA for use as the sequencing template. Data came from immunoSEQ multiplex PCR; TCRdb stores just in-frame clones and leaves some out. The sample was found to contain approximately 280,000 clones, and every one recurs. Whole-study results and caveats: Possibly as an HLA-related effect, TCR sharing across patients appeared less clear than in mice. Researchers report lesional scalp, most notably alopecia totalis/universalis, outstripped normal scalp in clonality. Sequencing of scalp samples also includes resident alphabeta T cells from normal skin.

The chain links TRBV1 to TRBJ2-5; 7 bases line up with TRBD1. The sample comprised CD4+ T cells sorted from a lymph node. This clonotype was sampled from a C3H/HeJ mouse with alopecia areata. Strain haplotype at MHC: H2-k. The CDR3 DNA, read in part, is TGCACCTGCAGTACAGGGGTGGGCGAC. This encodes CTCSTGVGD. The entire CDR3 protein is CTCSTGVGDTQYF.